This TCR beta chain stems from a study of cytomegalovirus exposure and HLA in healthy donors. Primers included in the PCR were 60 Vbeta and 13 Jbeta primers. Clones were sequenced by immunoSEQ multiplex PCR, and TCRdb holds only the in-frame ones, with some missing. The table lists about 190,000 clones, roughly 82% of them singletons, with 2% to 3% in the top ten. This CDR3 is built from 13 residues. From germline, CDR1 is ENHRY and CDR2 SYGVKD. V was pared by 5 bases and J by 7 bases, with 11 bases between. This chain uses TRBV10-3 with TRBJ2-2, with no clear D. The clonotype comes from a woman in her forties or fifties in good health and CMV-seropositive. Sequencing was performed on PBMCs. DNA of the CDR3: TGTGCCATCAGTCCTTCAGTTGGCGGGGAGCTGTTTTTT. Translation gives CAISPSVGGELFF.